These 14 T cell receptor beta chains originate from one sample sequenced in a study of shared clonotypes between healthy human individuals. Only in-frame clones appear in the TCRdb table, and some are missing; sequencing was by immunoSEQ multiplex PCR. The table lists fewer than 1.6 million clones, about 98.5% of them singletons. Sequencing was carried out using naive CD4+ T cells sorted from blood. Subset: CD45RA+ positively selected. The receptors here all came from a man younger than 40 in good health.

This chain connects TRBV28 to TRBJ1-1; D uncertain. The CDR3 totals 16 residues. V lost 2 bases to trimming and J lost 2 bases, with 15 bases between them. Germline-derived CDR1 and CDR2 are MDHEN and SYDVKM. For the CDR3, the DNA is TGTGCCAGCAGTTTAATCGGCTTATCTGGAAACACTGAAGCTTTCTTT. Protein product: CASSLIGLSGNTEAFF. The full variable domain, its missing parts supplied by reference TRBV28 and TRBJ1-1, is DVKVTQSSRYLVKRTGEKVFLECVQDMDHENMFWYRQDPGLGLRLIYFSYDVKMKEKGDIPEGYSVSREKKERFSLILESASTNQTSMYLCASSLIGLSGNTEAFFGQGTRLTVV.

The chain employs TRBV25-1 and TRBJ1-2, with D maybe TRBD1 (6 bases). Trimming took off 7 bases at V and 8 bases at J, with 14 bases between the two ends. The CDR3 contains 12 residues. Germline CDR1 and CDR2: MGHDK and SYGVNS. The CDR3 protein is CASTDGGLGYTF. CDR3 DNA: TGTGCCAGCACCGACGGGGGGCTCGGCTACACCTTC.

The rearrangement links TRBV6-5 to TRBJ1-5; 10 bases line up with TRBD1. Germline V gene sequence: CDR1 MNHEY, CDR2 SVGAGI. V trimming: 4 bases; J trimming: 6 bases; junction bases outside the gene matches: 6. This CDR3 has 15 amino acids. The CDR3 DNA is TGTGCCAGCAGTTCCGGGGGACAGGGGTTTCAGCCCCAGCATTTT. It specifies CASSSGGQGFQPQHF.

The chain links TRBV10-3 to TRBJ2-2; D is unresolved. The CDR3 length is 16 residues. Germline V gene data show CDR1 as ENHRY and CDR2 as SYGVKD. V lost 6 bases and J lost 1, with 15 bases in between. This CDR3 reads CAIRATWAENTGELFF. The CDR3 bases are TGTGCCATCAGAGCTACATGGGCCGAGAACACCGGGGAGCTGTTTTTT.

The table lists this clone with a count of one. This chain uses TRBV9 with TRBJ2-1; 7 bases agree with TRBD2. In germline, CDR1 is SGDLS, CDR2 YYNGEE. CDR3 length equals 16 residues. The V and J ends lost 1 base and 4 bases, in that order; junction bases with no gene match: 8. The CDR3 nucleotides read TGTGCCAGCAGCGTAATGGCTAGCGGTGAATACAATGAGCAGTTCTTC. This sequence encodes CASSVMASGEYNEQFF.

The V and J genes are TRBV19 and TRBJ2-1; D might be TRBD1 (5 bases). Germline V gives CDR1 LNHDA, CDR2 SQIVND (reference sequence). The CDR3 has 14 residues. V was trimmed by 4 bases and J by 5 bases, leaving 12 bases between them. CDR3 DNA sequence: TGTGCCAGTAGTAGCTACAGGAGAAACAATGAGCAGTTCTTC. Translation gives CASSSYRRNNEQFF.

The chain carries TRBV5-1 and TRBJ2-3, with TRBD2 matching 9 bases. Trimming took 1 base from V and 2 from J; bases not matched to a gene: 5. The CDR3 has 16 amino acids. Germline V gene lookup returns CDR1 SGHRS and CDR2 YFSETQ. The CDR3 coding sequence is TGCGCCAGCAGCTTGCCAGGACTAGCGTCCACAGATACGCAGTATTTT. This gives the protein CASSLPGLASTDTQYF.

In regard to this clone: A junction boundary mismatches the germline segment, possibly from a read error. The chain carries TRBV5-1 and TRBJ2-7; D unresolved. This CDR3 region has 13 residues. Germline V gene sequence: CDR1 SGHRS, CDR2 YFSETQ. CDR3 protein: CASSKTGDGTPVF. The CDR3 region has the DNA TGCGCCAGCAGCAAGACGGGCGACGGAACGCCAGTTTTC.

About this clone: One end of the junction varies from germline; a read error may be responsible. The chain links TRBV7-7 to TRBJ2-5; 10 bases match TRBD1. CDR3 length: 14 amino acids. Germline CDR1 SSHAT, CDR2 FNYEAQ (reference sequence). CDR3 loop: CASSKTGGGETQYF. The CDR3 DNA reads as TGTGCTAGCAGTAAGACAGGGGGCGGTGAGACCCAGTACTTC.

This chain links TRBV27 with TRBJ1-2, with D unclear. Trimming pared 2 bases from V and 0 bases from J, leaving 16 bases between. Germline V gene sequence: CDR1 MNHEY, CDR2 SMNVEV (reference sequence). The CDR3 covers 17 residues. In nucleotides, the CDR3 is TGTGCCAGCAGTTTAACCGGAGCCCTTCGAGCTAACTATGGCTACACCTTC. Protein: CASSLTGALRANYGYTF.

The rearrangement uses TRBV5-1 and TRBJ1-2; D unresolved. Germline values: CDR1 SGHRS, CDR2 YFSETQ. The length of the CDR3 is 12 residues. Trimming cost V 7 bases and J 2 bases, with 9 bases left between them. The CDR3 is CASEDQNYGYTF. DNA for the CDR3: TGCGCCAGCGAGGATCAGAACTATGGCTACACCTTC.

A word on this clone: Other DNA sequences from this sample encode an identical CDR3 as well. The chain joins TRBV28 to TRBJ2-7; 9 bases line up with TRBD1. There are 15 residues in the CDR3. Germline-derived CDR1 and CDR2 are MDHEN and SYDVKM. V lost 5 bases and J lost 2; bases outside the gene matches: 7. The CDR3 DNA reads as TGTGCCAGCAGTCCCGGGACAGGGAGGGCCTACGAGCAGTACTTC. It codes for CASSPGTGRAYEQYF.

CDR3 protein: CASSPTRASGTEAFF. The DNA of the CDR3 is TGTGCCAGCAGCCCGACCCGGGCTAGTGGAACTGAAGCTTTCTTT. This chain joins TRBV6-5 and TRBJ1-1; D not certain. Germline values: CDR1 MNHEY, CDR2 SVGAGI. The length of the CDR3 is 15 residues. V lost 6 bases to trimming and J lost 5 bases, with 19 bases between them.

The CDR3 is CASSLDSGTYNEQFF. For the CDR3, the DNA is TGTGCCAGCAGCTTGGATAGCGGCACATACAATGAGCAGTTCTTC. The J gene is TRBJ2-1, the V gene TRBV5-8; a possible D gene is TRBD2 (6 bases). Germline V gene sequence: CDR1 SGHTS, CDR2 YDEGEE. Between the trimmed V and J ends, which lost 0 bases and 4 bases, there was a span of 11 bases. The CDR3 consists of 15 residues.